The 30 T cell receptor beta chains below all came from one sample that was sequenced in a study of immune evolution from preneoplasia to lung adenocarcinoma. The protocol was immunoSEQ multiplex PCR, while the TCRdb copy is restricted to in-frame clones and leaves out a portion. The table has over 4,000 clones, less than 80% seen once. The sample consisted of FFPE minimally invasive lung adenocarcinoma tissue. These receptors originate from a person aged 70 to 80 with lung adenocarcinoma.

This sequence joins TRBV5-4 and TRBJ2-5, with TRBD2 identical over 12 bases. Looked up from germline, CDR1 is SGHNT and CDR2 is YYREEE (reference sequence). With V trimmed by 0 bases and J by 1 base, 7 bases remained unmatched. The CDR3 consists of 18 residues. CDR3 amino acids: CASSLARASGGVQETQYF. The CDR3 DNA sequence: TGTGCCAGCAGCTTGGCCAGGGCTAGCGGGGGGGTCCAAGAGACCCAGTACTTC. Supplemented by reference TRBV5-4 and TRBJ2-5, the full variable domain reads ETGVTQSPTHLIKTRGQQVTLRCSSQSGHNTVSWYQQALGQGPQFIFQYYREEENGRGNFPPRFSGLQFPNYSSELNVNALELDDSALYLCASSLARASGGVQETQYFGPGTRLLVL.

This clone has only one observation. Written as DNA, the CDR3 is TGTGCCAGCTCACAATCAGGGGGCACTAATCAGCCCCAGTATTTT. Its protein is CASSQSGGTNQPQYF. The chain couples TRBV18 to TRBJ1-5; 8 bases line up with TRBD1. The DNA end lines up better with TRBJ2-3; the J call may be wrong. Germline V gene lookup returns CDR1 KGHSH and CDR2 LQKENI. The CDR3 has 15 amino acids.

The chain carries TRBV4-3 and TRBJ2-5; 7 bases fit TRBD2. After removal of 4 bases from V and 3 bases from J, the junction contained 8 bases not matched to a gene. The CDR3 consists of 15 residues. Per the germline V gene, CDR1 is LGHNA and CDR2 is YSLEER. The CDR3 loop reads CASSPDSGPEETQYF. In nucleotides, the CDR3 is TGCGCCAGCAGCCCAGATAGCGGGCCCGAAGAGACCCAGTACTTC.

The chain's CDR3 is CASSVGGLDGTGELFF. As DNA, the CDR3 is TGTGCCAGCAGCGTAGGGGGACTAGATGGGACCGGGGAGCTGTTTTTT. This rearrangement joins TRBV9 to TRBJ2-2; the match to TRBD2 covers 8 bases. The germline gives CDR1 SGDLS, CDR2 YYNGEE. Losses at the gene ends were 0 bases for V and 5 bases for J; bases not matched to a gene: 6. This CDR3 region has 16 residues.

J is TRBJ2-7 and V is TRBV7-9; D is unclear. The CDR3 has 13 residues. From germline, CDR1 is SEHNR and CDR2 FQNEAQ (reference sequence). The germline V and J ends were trimmed by 1 base and 5 bases, with 9 bases remaining between them. CDR3 amino acids: CASSLGFPNEQYF. CDR3 in DNA: TGTGCCAGCAGCTTAGGGTTTCCCAACGAGCAGTACTTC.

The V call is TRBV2, the J call TRBJ1-4; D not resolved. The V gene lost 6 bases and the J gene lost 7 bases, with 9 bases spanning the gap. The length of the CDR3 is 12 residues. Germline CDR1 reads SNHLY; CDR2 reads FYNNEI. The CDR3 loop is CASRDVGEKLFF. As DNA, the CDR3 is TGTGCCAGCAGGGATGTGGGTGAAAAACTGTTTTTT.

This clone appeared a single time. The genes are TRBV30 and TRBJ1-3; D unresolved. The CDR3 is 16 amino acids. Germline-derived CDR1 and CDR2 are GTSNPN and SVGIG (reference sequence). Trimming removed 2 bases at V and 0 bases at J, with 14 bases between. CDR3 in DNA: TGTGCCTGGAGTTCGATAGTACGGGGCTCTGGAAACACCATATATTTT. Its translation: CAWSSIVRGSGNTIYF.

The gene calls are TRBV7-9 and TRBJ2-7; D possibly corresponds to TRBD2 (6 bases). Germline CDR1 SEHNR, CDR2 FQNEAQ (reference sequence). Between the trimmed V and J ends, which lost 5 bases and 3 bases, there was a span of 8 bases. The CDR3 sequence is 12 residues long. The CDR3 spells CASSTAGYEQYF. The CDR3 bases are TGTGCCAGCAGCACAGCGGGCTACGAGCAGTACTTC.

This rearrangement joins TRBV2 to TRBJ2-7; no clear D. The CDR3 is 14 amino acids. V was clipped by 2 bases and J by 0 bases, with 8 bases between them. Germline V gives CDR1 SNHLY, CDR2 FYNNEI. This CDR3 is CASSELGFSYEQYF. CDR3 sequence (DNA): TGTGCCAGCAGTGAACTTGGGTTCTCCTACGAGCAGTACTTC.

The J gene is TRBJ2-5, the V gene TRBV5-1, with no clear D. The germline V gene encodes CDR1 SGHRS and CDR2 YFSETQ. V was clipped by 5 bases and J by 3 bases, with 11 bases between them. This CDR3 is 13 amino acids long. CDR3 DNA sequence: TGCGCCAGCAGTAAACAACGGGAAGAGACCCAGTACTTC. It specifies CASSKQREETQYF.

This clone appeared a few times. The chain employs TRBV9 and TRBJ1-1, with D uncertain. V was pared by 3 bases and J by 3 bases, with 9 bases between. This CDR3 comprises 13 residues. Germline V gene sequence: CDR1 SGDLS, CDR2 YYNGEE. CDR3 DNA sequence: TGTGCCAGCAGCGCGGAGATGTACACTGAAGCTTTCTTT. Translated, it gives CASSAEMYTEAFF.

V and J are TRBV11-1 and TRBJ2-4, with 10 positions matching TRBD1. Per germline, CDR1 SGHAT and CDR2 FQDESV (reference sequence). V was pared by 5 bases and J by 7 bases, with 8 bases of the junction left unmatched. This CDR3 comprises 15 residues. CDR3 protein: CASSRMTGGENIQYF. CDR3 DNA: TGTGCCAGCAGCCGAATGACAGGGGGCGAGAACATTCAGTACTTC.

This rearrangement joins TRBV6-1 to TRBJ2-7; D call uncertain. Trimming took off 8 bases at V and 0 bases at J, with 14 bases between the two ends. The V gene's germline CDR1 is MNHNS and CDR2 SASEGT. The CDR3 length is 14 residues. The CDR3 nucleotides are TGTGCCAGCCCCGGAGACGGAAGCTCCTACGAGCAGTACTTC. It codes for CASPGDGSSYEQYF.

The genes are TRBV7-2 and TRBJ1-5; unclear D gene. Germline loops: CDR1 SGHTA, CDR2 FQGNSA. V dropped 5 bases and J dropped 5 bases, with 10 bases sitting between them. This CDR3 is 13 amino acids long. The CDR3 sequence is CASSPLPDQPQHF. The CDR3 bases are TGTGCCAGCAGCCCGCTGCCCGATCAGCCCCAGCATTTT.

The rearrangement joins TRBV7-6 to TRBJ2-3; 8 positions agree with TRBD1. After removal of 3 bases from V and 4 bases from J, the junction contained 6 bases not matched to a gene. Germline CDR1 reads SGHVS; CDR2 reads FNYEAQ. The CDR3 runs to 15 residues. CDR3 protein: CASSLGAGGPDTQYF. As DNA, the CDR3 is TGTGCCAGCAGCTTGGGGGCAGGGGGCCCAGATACGCAGTATTTT.

CDR3 sequence: CASSDQGARTGELFF. The CDR3 DNA is TGTGCCAGCAGTGATCAGGGGGCAAGGACCGGGGAGCTGTTTTTT. This chain uses TRBV2 with TRBJ2-2; 8 bases are a match to TRBD1. Germline CDR1 is SNHLY and CDR2 is FYNNEI. V trimming: 3 bases; J trimming: 5 bases; junction bases outside the gene matches: 5. The CDR3 spans 15 residues. Drawing the rest from reference TRBV2 and TRBJ2-2, the complete variable domain is EPEVTQTPSHQVTQMGQEVILRCVPISNHLYFYWYRQILGQKVEFLVSFYNNEISEKSEIFDDQFSVERPDGSNFTLKIRSTKLEDSAMYFCASSDQGARTGELFFGEGSRLTVL.

This clone was counted a few times. The chain carries TRBV6-1 and TRBJ2-5; 7 positions agree with TRBD2. CDR3 length: 15 residues. The germline V gene encodes CDR1 MNHNS and CDR2 SASEGT. After removal of 1 base from V and 5 bases from J, the junction contained 7 bases not matched to a gene. This chain's CDR3 is CASSEGAGVGETQYF. Written as DNA, the CDR3 is TGTGCCAGCAGTGAAGGGGCGGGGGTCGGGGAGACCCAGTACTTC.

The gene calls are TRBV6-1 and TRBJ2-7; D not resolved. Germline V gene data show CDR1 as MNHNS and CDR2 as SASEGT. CDR3 size: 14 residues. The V end was cut by 6 bases, the J end by 5 bases, with 17 bases between. CDR3 sequence: CASSPYTSPDEQYF. The DNA of the CDR3 is TGTGCCAGCAGCCCCTATACATCCCCGGACGAGCAGTACTTC.

V is TRBV5-1 and J is TRBJ2-3; either TRBD1 or TRBD2 may supply D (6 bases each). CDR1 and CDR2 (germline): SGHRS, YFSETQ. V lost 3 bases to trimming and J lost 5 bases, with 19 bases between them. The CDR3 length is 16 residues. The CDR3, as DNA: TGCGCCAGCAGCTGGAGGGGGGATGCGGAAGGAGATACGCAGTATTTT. It yields the protein CASSWRGDAEGDTQYF.

Here the CDR3 reads CASSLGVSYEQYF. Written as DNA, the CDR3 is TGTGCCAGCAGCTTAGGAGTGTCCTACGAGCAGTACTTC. The chain carries TRBV7-9 and TRBJ2-7; no reliable D call. Germline lookup yields CDR1 SEHNR and CDR2 FQNEAQ (reference sequence). Trimming took 1 base from V and 1 from J, leaving 5 bases between them. The CDR3 extends over 13 amino acids.

This sequence joins TRBV5-4 and TRBJ1-6, with unresolved D. The CDR3 length is 15 residues. Germline V lookup: CDR1 SGHNT, CDR2 YYREEE (reference sequence). Trimming pared 4 bases from V and 6 bases from J, leaving 14 bases between. The CDR3 DNA reads as TGTGCCAGCAGCCACCACGGGAGTGGTAATTCACCCCTCCACTTT. It encodes CASSHHGSGNSPLHF.

This chain connects TRBV28 to TRBJ2-3, with 12 bases identical to TRBD2. The J segment lost 1 base and the V segment lost 6 bases, leaving 2 bases of the junction unmatched. CDR1 MDHEN and CDR2 SYDVKM come from the germline V gene. The CDR3 is 15 amino acids. In DNA form, the CDR3 reads TGTGCCAGCAGAGCTAGCGGGGGGGGCACAGATACGCAGTATTTT. It is translated as CASRASGGGTDTQYF.

This clone has a handful of counts. The genes are TRBV5-4 and TRBJ1-1, with D possibly being TRBD1 (6 bases). The V gene lost 0 bases and the J gene lost 9 bases, with 15 bases spanning the gap. This CDR3 region has 14 residues. Germline assignment: CDR1 SGHNT and CDR2 YYREEE (reference sequence). The CDR3 sequence: CASSLAGTSQKAFF. CDR3 nucleotides: TGTGCCAGCAGCTTGGCAGGGACAAGTCAGAAAGCTTTCTTT.

J is TRBJ2-3 and V is TRBV5-1; D is unresolved. CDR1 is SGHRS and CDR2 is YFSETQ in the germline V gene. The CDR3 extends over 13 amino acids. Trimming pared 2 bases from V and 6 bases from J, leaving 10 bases between. The CDR3 DNA follows: TGCGCCAGCAGCTTCAATGGGGTCGATACGCAGTATTTT. Its translation is CASSFNGVDTQYF.

The chain links TRBV5-1 to TRBJ2-3; possible D gene TRBD1, 5 bases. Trimming took 0 bases from V and 6 from J, leaving 11 bases between them. The CDR3 contains 14 residues. The germline gives CDR1 SGHRS, CDR2 YFSETQ. The CDR3 reads CASSLGTNRDTQYF. Written as DNA, the CDR3 is TGCGCCAGCAGCTTGGGGACCAACAGGGATACGCAGTATTTT.

The chain couples TRBV11-3 to TRBJ1-1; D gene unclear. Between the trimmed V and J ends, which lost 1 base and 5 bases, there was a span of 8 bases. The germline gives CDR1 SGHNT, CDR2 YENEEA. The CDR3 consists of 13 residues. CDR3 coding DNA: TGTGCCAGCAGCTTAGTCGCGGGTACTGAAGCTTTCTTT. Protein sequence: CASSLVAGTEAFF.

The gene calls are TRBV9 and TRBJ2-1, with 7 bases matching TRBD2. Germline-derived CDR1 and CDR2 are SGDLS and YYNGEE. The V segment lost 4 bases and the J segment 11 bases; nucleotides outside the gene matches: 18. The CDR3 is made up of 16 amino acids. DNA of the CDR3: TGTGCCAGCAGCCTACGGTGGGGGGAGGGCGCCAACAAGCAGTTCTTC. Protein: CASSLRWGEGANKQFF.

The rearrangement links TRBV5-3 to TRBJ2-7; 15 bases are shared with TRBD2. TRBV5-3 carries the ORF label, with uncertain function. V trimming: 4 bases; J trimming: 2 bases; junction bases outside the gene matches: 1. The CDR3 loop spans 15 amino acids. The CDR3 sequence is CARSGLAGGPYEQYF. The CDR3 region has the DNA TGTGCCAGAAGCGGACTAGCGGGGGGGCCCTACGAGCAGTACTTC.

The rearrangement joins TRBV5-1 to TRBJ2-2, with D uncertain. V was cut by 9 bases and J by 2 bases, with 11 bases left in between. The CDR3 loop spans 13 amino acids. The germline gives CDR1 SGHRS, CDR2 YFSETQ. The DNA for the CDR3 is TGCGCCACCCCGAACGAAAACACCGGGGAGCTGTTTTTT. Its translation is CATPNENTGELFF.

The V call is TRBV18, the J call TRBJ2-5; TRBD1 matches at 8 bases. Germline V gives CDR1 KGHSH, CDR2 LQKENI. V was pared by 3 bases and J by 4 bases, with 7 bases of the junction left unmatched. The CDR3 runs 15 residues. The CDR3 protein is CASSPPTGGVETQYF. The CDR3 nucleotides read TGTGCCAGCTCACCCCCAACAGGGGGAGTAGAGACCCAGTACTTC.